The clone carrying this T cell receptor (beta chain) was observed a few times. The target antigen is unknown. V was pared by 5 bases and J by 1 base, with 9 bases of the junction left unmatched. The CDR3 has 16 residues. The data stem from a study of T-cell reconstitution after alpha-beta-depleted transplantation in children. Study-wide points: Fresh T-cell production supplied most of the T-cell counts and diversity seen one year after transplant. By about two months after transplant, alpha-beta T cells reportedly arose from several hundred graft clones that had expanded. High day-60 TCRbeta diversity in some patients came from surviving recipient T cells and thymic progenitors.

TCRbeta library preparation incorporated unique molecular identifiers. MiXCR, applied by TCRdb to the PCR reads, yields one record per CDR3 protein. Of 530,000 or so distinct CDR3 sequences listed, approximately 30% are singletons. The chain uses TRBV12-3 or TRBV12-4 and TRBJ2-7; TRBD1 aligns across 9 bases. The receptor was derived from a boy under three years old with Wiskott-Aldrich syndrome, due to receive a stem cell transplant. Sample: PBMCs, taken before TCRalphabeta/CD19-depleted stem cell transplant. The CDR3 DNA reads as TGTGCCAGCAGTGTTGGACCGGGACAGGGATCCTACGAGCAGTACTTC. It encodes CASSVGPGQGSYEQYF.